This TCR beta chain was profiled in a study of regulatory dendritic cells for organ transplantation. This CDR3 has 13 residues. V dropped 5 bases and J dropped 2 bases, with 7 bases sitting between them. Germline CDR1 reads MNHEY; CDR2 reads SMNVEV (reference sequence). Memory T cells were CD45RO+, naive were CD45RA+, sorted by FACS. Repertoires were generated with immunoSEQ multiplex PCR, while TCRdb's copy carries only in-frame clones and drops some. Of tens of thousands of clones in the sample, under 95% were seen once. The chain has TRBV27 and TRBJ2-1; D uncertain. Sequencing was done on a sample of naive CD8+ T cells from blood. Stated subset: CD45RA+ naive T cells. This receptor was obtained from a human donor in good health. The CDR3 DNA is TGTGCCAGCAGTGTAGGGCCCTACAATGAGCAGTTCTTC. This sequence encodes CASSVGPYNEQFF.